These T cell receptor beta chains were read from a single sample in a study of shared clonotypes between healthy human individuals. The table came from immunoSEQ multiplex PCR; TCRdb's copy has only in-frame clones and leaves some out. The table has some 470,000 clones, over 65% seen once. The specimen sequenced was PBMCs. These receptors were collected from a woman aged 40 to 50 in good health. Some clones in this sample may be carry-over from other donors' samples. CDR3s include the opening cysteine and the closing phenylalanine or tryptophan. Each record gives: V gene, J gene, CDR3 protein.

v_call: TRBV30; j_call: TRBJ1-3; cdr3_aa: CAWSPGGFSGNTIYF
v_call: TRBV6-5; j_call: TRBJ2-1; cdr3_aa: CATGRRSPYNEQFF
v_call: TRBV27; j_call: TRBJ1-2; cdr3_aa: CASSLSGGYGYTF
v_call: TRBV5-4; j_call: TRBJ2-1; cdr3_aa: CASRSGTSGQMLGQFF
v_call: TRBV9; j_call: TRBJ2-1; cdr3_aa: CASSPGQGASWNEQFF
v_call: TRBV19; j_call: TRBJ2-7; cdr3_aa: CASQRRVGSSSEQYF
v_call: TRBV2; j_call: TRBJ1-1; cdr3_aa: CASTSGPGNTEAFF
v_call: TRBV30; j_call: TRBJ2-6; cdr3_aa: CVGGRSGANVLTF
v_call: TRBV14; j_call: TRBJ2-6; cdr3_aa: CASSQGSAGANVLTF
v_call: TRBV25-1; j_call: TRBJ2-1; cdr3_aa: CATATGAVDEQFF
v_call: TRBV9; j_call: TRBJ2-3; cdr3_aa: CASSIQPLAGAGTDTQYF
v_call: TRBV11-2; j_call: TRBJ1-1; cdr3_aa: CASSRTQNTEAFF
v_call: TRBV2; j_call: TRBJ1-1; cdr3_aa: CASSPTAGAFF